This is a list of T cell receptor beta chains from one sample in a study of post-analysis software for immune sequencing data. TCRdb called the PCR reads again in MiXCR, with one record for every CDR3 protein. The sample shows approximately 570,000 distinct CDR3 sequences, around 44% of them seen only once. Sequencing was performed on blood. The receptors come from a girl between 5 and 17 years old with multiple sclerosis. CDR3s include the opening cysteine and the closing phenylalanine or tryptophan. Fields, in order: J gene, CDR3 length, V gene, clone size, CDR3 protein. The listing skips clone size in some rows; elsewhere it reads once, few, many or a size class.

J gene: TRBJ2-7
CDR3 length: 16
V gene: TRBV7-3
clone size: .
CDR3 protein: CASSLNSAGPPYEQYF

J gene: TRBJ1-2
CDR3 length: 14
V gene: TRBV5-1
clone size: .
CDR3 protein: CASSLGYRGPGYTF

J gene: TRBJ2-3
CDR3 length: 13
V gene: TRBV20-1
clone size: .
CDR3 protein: CSALRGDTDTQYF

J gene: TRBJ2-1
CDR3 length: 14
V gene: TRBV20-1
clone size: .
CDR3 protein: CSAISGGYYNEQFF

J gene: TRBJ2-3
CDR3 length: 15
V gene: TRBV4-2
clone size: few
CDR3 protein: CASSQNPGGPDTQYF

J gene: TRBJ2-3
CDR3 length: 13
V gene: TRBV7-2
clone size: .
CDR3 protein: CASSARGGNTQYF

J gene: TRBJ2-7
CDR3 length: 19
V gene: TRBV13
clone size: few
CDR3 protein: CASSTTTSGRGVRAYEQYF

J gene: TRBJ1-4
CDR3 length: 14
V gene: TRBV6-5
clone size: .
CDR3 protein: CASTPFRGHEKRFF

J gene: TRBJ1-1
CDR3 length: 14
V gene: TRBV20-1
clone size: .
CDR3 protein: CSARADRTNTEAFF

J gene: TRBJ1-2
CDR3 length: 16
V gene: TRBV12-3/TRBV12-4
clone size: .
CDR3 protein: CASSLSRDGANYGYTF